This T cell receptor (beta chain) originates from a study of cytomegalovirus exposure and HLA in healthy donors. On the study more broadly: In an early release, HLA-typed donors contributed some 80 million unique TCR sequences.

With respect to this clone: Its antigen is still unknown.

PCR primers comprised 60 Vbeta and 13 Jbeta primers. This table comes from immunoSEQ multiplex PCR, and its TCRdb copy is limited to in-frame clones, with some not included. The data contain roughly 200,000 clones, about 80% of them singletons. Study outcomes and limitations: In the analysis, some V segments, TRBV6-2 and TRBV6-3 included, were excluded as indistinguishable. A later analysis associated 16,000 or so TCR beta sequences with HLA alleles at a 0.05 false discovery rate. Later analysis found that TCR beta chains associated with HLA were more clonally expanded than other, equally common chains.

Trimming cost V 2 bases and J 4 bases; bases outside gene matches: 17. Germline V gene sequence: CDR1 SGHNT, CDR2 YYREEE (reference sequence). The CDR3 loop spans 18 amino acids. This TCR was recovered from a boy between 10 and 17 years old in good health and CMV-seronegative. The sample comprised PBMCs. The rearrangement links TRBV5-4 to TRBJ1-1; 7 positions match TRBD1. The CDR3 DNA is TGTGCCAGCAGCTTCCGATCGTCGGGACAGCATTTTTTCACTGAAGCTTTCTTT. Its protein product is CASSFRSSGQHFFTEAFF.